This T cell receptor (beta chain) is from a study of blood T cell repertoires in COVID-19. Study as a whole: COVID-19 samples from acute and convalescent phases originated in the United States, Italy and Spain. PBMCs, B-cell-depleted T cells, or T cells were the source of the cDNA or gDNA that made up the material.

CDR1 is LNHDA and CDR2 is SQIVND in the germline V gene (reference sequence). This CDR3 is built from 16 residues. Trimming took 4 bases from V and 1 from J, leaving 13 bases between them. It was during active infection that Seattle patients were enrolled and then longitudinally followed. Profiling relied on immunoSEQ multiplex PCR, and the TCRdb table lists in-frame clones only, not all of them. This table has roughly 330,000 clones, about 87% appearing once. The sequence derives from a man aged 30 to 39 with COVID-19, enrolled during active disease. Material: peripheral blood. The rearrangement links TRBV19 to TRBJ2-2; TRBD1 might be the D (5 bases). The CDR3 is CASSNQGRKNTGELFF. As DNA, the CDR3 is TGTGCCAGTAGTAACCAGGGCAGGAAGAACACCGGGGAGCTGTTTTTT.